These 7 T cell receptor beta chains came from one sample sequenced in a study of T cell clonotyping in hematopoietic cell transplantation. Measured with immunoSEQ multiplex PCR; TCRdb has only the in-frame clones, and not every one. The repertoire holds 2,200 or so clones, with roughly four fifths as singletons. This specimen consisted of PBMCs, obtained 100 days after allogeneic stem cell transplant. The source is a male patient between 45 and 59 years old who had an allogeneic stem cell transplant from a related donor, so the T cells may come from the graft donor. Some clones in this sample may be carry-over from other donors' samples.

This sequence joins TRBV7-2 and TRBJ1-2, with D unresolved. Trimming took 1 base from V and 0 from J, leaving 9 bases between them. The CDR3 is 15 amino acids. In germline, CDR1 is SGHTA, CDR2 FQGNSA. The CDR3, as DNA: TGTGCCAGCAGCTTAGGGGTAGGGCCTAACTATGGCTACACCTTC. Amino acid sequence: CASSLGVGPNYGYTF. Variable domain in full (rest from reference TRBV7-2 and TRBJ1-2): GAGVSQSPSNKVTEKGKDVELRCDPISGHTALYWYRQSLGQGLEFLIYFQGNSAPDKSGLPSDRFSAERTGGSVSTLTIQRTQQEDSAVYLCASSLGVGPNYGYTFGSGTRLTVV.

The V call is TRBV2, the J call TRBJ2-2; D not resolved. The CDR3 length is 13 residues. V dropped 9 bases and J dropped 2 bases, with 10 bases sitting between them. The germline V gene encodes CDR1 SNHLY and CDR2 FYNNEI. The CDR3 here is CARERANTGELFF. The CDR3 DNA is TGTGCCAGAGAACGAGCTAACACCGGGGAGCTGTTTTTT.

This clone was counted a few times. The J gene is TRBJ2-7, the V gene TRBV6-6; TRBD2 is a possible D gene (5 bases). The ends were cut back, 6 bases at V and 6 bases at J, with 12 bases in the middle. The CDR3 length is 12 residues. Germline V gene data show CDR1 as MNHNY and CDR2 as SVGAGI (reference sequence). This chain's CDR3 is CASREVWGEQYF. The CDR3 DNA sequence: TGTGCCAGCAGGGAGGTTTGGGGCGAGCAGTACTTC.

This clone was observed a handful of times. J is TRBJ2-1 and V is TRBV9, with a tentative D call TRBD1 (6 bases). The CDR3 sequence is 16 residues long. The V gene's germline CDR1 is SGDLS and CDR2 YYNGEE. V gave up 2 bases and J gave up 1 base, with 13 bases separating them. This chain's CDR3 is CASSVQTGRSYNEQFF. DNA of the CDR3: TGTGCCAGCAGCGTTCAGACAGGCCGGTCCTACAATGAGCAGTTCTTC.

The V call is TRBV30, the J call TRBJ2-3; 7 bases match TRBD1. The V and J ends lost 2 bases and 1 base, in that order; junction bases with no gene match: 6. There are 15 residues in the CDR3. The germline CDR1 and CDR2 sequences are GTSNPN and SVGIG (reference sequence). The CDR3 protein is CAWSPKGQGTDTQYF. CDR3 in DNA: TGTGCCTGGAGTCCTAAAGGACAGGGCACAGATACGCAGTATTTT.

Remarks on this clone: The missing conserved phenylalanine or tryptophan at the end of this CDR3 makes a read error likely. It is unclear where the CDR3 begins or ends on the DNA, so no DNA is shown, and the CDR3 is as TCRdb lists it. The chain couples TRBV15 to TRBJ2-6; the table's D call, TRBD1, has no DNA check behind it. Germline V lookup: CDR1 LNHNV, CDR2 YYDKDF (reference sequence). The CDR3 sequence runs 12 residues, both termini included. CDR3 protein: CATSDVLRCDKV.

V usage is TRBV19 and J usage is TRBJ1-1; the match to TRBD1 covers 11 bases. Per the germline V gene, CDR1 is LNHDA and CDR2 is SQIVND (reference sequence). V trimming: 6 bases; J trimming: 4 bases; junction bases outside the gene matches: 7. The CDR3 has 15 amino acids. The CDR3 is CASSHIGTGGTEAFF. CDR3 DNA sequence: TGTGCCAGTAGCCATATAGGGACAGGGGGCACTGAAGCTTTCTTT.